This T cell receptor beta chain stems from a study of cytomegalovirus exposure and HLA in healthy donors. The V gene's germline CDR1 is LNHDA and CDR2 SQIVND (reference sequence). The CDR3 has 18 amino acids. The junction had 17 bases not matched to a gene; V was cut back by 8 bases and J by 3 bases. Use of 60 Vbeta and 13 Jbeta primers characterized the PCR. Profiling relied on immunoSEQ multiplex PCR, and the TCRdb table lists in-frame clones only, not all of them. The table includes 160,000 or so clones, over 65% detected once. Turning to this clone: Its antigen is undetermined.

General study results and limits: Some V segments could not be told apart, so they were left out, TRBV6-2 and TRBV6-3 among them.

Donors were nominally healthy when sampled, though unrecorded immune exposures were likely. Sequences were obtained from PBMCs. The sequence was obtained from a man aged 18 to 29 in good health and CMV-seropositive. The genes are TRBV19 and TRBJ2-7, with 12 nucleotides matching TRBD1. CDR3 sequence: CASRSRDRGRRKGYEQYV. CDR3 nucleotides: TGTGCCAGTCGATCCCGGGACAGGGGGCGAAGGAAGGGCTACGAGCAGTACGTC.